This T cell receptor beta chain derives from a study of cytomegalovirus exposure and HLA in healthy donors. The PCR used 60 Vbeta and 13 Jbeta primers. Using immunoSEQ multiplex PCR, the repertoire was profiled, and TCRdb retains in-frame clones only, with some absent. The sample has over 100,000 clones; 70% to 85% are singletons. Overall study findings and caveats: Later on, a genetic analysis was performed. It linked a missense variant in DCLRE1C with V- and J-gene trimming of TCR beta. The HLA-A and HLA-B alleles of most subjects were reportedly predicted accurately from TCR beta sequences. Later on, an analysis tied around 17,000 TCR beta sequences to HLA alleles at 0.05 false discovery rate.

As concerns this clone: The antigen is undetermined.

This CDR3 is 13 amino acids long. Germline CDR1 GTSNPN, CDR2 SVGIG (reference sequence). The V segment lost 5 bases and the J segment 4 bases; nucleotides outside the gene matches: 5. Sequenced sample: PBMCs. The J gene is TRBJ1-5, the V gene TRBV30; 7 bases line up with TRBD1. This clonotype originated in a female donor in good health and CMV-seronegative. The CDR3 is CAWSGGLNQPQHF. In nucleotides, the CDR3 is TGTGCCTGGTCAGGGGGTTTGAATCAGCCCCAGCATTTT.